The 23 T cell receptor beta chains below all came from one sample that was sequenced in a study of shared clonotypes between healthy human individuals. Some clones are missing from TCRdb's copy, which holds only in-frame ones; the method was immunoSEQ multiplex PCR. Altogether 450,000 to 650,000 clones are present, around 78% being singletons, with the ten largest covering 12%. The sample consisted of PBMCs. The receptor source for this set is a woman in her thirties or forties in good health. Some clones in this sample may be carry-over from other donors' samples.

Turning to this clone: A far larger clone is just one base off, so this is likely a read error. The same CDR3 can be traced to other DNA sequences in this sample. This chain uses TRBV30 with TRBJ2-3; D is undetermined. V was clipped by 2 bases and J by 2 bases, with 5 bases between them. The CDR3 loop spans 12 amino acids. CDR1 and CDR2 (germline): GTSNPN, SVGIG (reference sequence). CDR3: CAWSTATDTQYF. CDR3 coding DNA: TGTGCCTGGAGTACAGCCACAGATACGCAGTATTTT.

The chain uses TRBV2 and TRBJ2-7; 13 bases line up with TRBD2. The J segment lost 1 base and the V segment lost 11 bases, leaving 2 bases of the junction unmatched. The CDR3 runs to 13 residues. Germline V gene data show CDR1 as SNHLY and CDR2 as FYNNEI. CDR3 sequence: CAWGLAGSYEQYF. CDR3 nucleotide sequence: TGTGCCTGGGGACTAGCGGGATCCTACGAGCAGTACTTC.

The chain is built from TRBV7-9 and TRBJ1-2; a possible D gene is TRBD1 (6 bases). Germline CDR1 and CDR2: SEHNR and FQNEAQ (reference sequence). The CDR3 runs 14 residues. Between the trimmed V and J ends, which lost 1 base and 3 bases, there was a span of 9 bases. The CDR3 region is CASSLVSGDYGYTF. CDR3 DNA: TGTGCCAGCAGCTTAGTCTCAGGGGACTATGGCTACACCTTC.

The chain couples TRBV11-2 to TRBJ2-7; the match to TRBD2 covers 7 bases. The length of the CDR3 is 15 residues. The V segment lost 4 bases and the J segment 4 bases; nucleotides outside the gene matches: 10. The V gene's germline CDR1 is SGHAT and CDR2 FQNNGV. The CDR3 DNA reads TGTGCCAGCAGCTCCGTGCCGCGCGGGGGATACGAGCAGTACTTC. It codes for CASSSVPRGGYEQYF.

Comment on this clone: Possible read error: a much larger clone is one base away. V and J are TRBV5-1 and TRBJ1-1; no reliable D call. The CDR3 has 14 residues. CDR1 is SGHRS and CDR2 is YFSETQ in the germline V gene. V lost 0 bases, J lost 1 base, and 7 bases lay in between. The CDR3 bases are TGCGCCAGCAGCTTGGCCACCCAGAACACTGAAGCTTTCTTT. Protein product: CASSLATQNTEAFF.

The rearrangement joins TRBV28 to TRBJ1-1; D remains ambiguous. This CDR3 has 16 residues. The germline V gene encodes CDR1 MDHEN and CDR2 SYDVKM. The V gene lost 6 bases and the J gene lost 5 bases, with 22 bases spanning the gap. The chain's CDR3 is CASSPSYGRTRTEAFF. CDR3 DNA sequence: TGTGCCAGCAGCCCCTCATATGGGAGGACGAGGACTGAAGCTTTCTTT.

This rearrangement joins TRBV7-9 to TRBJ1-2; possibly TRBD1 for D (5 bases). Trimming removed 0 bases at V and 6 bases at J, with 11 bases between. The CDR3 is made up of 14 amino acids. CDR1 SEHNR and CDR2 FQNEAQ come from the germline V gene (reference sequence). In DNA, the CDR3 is TGTGCCAGCAGCTTAGCTCATCCAGGGAATGGCTACACCTTC. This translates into CASSLAHPGNGYTF.

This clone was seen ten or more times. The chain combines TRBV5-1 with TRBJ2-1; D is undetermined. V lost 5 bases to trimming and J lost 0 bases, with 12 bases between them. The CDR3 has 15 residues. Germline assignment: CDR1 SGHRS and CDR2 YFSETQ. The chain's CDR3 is CASSGSGPSYNEQFF. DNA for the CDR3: TGCGCCAGCAGTGGGTCTGGACCCTCCTACAATGAGCAGTTCTTC.

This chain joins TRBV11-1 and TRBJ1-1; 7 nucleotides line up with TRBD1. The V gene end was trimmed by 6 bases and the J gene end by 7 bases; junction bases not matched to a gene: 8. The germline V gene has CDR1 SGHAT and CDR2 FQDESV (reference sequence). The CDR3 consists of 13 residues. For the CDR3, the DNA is TGTGCCAGCAGAACCGGGACAGCCCATGAAGCTTTCTTT. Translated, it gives CASRTGTAHEAFF.

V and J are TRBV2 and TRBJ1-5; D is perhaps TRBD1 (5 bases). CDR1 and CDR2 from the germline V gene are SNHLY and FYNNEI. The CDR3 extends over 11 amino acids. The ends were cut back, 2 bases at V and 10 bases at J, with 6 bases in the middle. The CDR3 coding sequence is TGTGCCAGCAGTGAAAGGGGTCCCCAGCATTTT. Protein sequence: CASSERGPQHF.

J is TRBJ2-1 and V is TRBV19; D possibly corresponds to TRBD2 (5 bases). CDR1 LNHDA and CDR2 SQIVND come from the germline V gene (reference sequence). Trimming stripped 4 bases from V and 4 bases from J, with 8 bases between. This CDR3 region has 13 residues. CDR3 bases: TGTGCCAGTAGTACTGGACTGTACAATGAGCAGTTCTTC. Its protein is CASSTGLYNEQFF.

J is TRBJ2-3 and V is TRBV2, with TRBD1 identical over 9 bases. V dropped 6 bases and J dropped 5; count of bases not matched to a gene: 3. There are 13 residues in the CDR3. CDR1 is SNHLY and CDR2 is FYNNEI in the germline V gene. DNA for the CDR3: TGTGCCAGCAGCGGACAGGGGAGAGATACGCAGTATTTT. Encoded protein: CASSGQGRDTQYF.

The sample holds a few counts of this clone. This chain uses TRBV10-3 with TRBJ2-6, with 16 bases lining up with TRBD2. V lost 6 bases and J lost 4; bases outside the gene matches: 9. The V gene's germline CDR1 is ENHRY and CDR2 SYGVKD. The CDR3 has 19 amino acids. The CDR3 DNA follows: TGTGCCATCAGCCCCGGGGGACTAGCGGGAGGGCCGGGGGCCAACGTCCTGACTTTC. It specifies CAISPGGLAGGPGANVLTF.

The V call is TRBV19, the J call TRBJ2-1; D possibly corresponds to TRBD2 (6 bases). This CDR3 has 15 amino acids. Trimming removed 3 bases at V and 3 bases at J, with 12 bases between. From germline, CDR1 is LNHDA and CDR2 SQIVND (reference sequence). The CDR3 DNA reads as TGTGCCAGTAGTATGCTCCCGGGAGACTACAATGAGCAGTTCTTC. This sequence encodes CASSMLPGDYNEQFF.

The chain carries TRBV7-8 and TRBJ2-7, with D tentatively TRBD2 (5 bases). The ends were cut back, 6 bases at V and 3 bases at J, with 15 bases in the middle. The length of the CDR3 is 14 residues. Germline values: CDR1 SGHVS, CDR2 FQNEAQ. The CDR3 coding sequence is TGTGCCAGCAGGCCTGCGAGCGGCTACTACGAGCAGTACTTC. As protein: CASRPASGYYEQYF.

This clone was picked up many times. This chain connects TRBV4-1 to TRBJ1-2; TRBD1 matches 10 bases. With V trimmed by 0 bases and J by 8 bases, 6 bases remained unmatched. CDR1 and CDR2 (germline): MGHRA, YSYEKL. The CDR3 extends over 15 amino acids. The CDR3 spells CASSQDPGQGHGYTF. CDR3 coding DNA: TGCGCCAGCAGCCAAGACCCGGGACAGGGGCACGGCTACACCTTC.

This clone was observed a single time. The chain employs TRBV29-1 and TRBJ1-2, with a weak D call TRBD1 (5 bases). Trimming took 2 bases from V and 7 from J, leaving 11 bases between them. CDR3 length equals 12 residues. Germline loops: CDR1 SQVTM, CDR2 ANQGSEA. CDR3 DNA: TGCAGCGTTGAAAGGCAGGGAAGTGGCTACACCTTC. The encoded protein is CSVERQGSGYTF.

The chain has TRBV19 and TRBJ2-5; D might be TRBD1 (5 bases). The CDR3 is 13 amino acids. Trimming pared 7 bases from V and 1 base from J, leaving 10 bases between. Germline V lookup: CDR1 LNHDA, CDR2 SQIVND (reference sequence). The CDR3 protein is CASNQGRQETQYF. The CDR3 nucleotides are TGTGCCAGTAATCAGGGCCGCCAAGAGACCCAGTACTTC.

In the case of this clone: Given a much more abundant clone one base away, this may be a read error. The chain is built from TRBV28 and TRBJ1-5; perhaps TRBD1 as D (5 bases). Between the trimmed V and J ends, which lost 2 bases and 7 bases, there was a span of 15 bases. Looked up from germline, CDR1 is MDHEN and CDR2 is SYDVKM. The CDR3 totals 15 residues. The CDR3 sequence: CASSLMGRGLQPQHF. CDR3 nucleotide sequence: TGTGCCAGCAGTTTAATGGGACGGGGCCTCCAGCCCCAGCATTTT.

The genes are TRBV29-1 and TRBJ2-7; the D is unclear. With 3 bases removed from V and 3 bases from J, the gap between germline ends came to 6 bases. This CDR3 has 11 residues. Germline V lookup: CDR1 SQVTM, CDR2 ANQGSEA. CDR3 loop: CSVEANYEQYF. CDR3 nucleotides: TGCAGCGTTGAGGCCAACTACGAGCAGTACTTC.

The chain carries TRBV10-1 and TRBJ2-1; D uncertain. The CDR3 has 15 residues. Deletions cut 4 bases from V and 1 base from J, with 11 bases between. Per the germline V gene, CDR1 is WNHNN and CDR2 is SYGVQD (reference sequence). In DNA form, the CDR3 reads TGCGCCAGCAGTGCAGGCCGTAGGTCCTACAATGAGCAGTTCTTC. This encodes CASSAGRRSYNEQFF.

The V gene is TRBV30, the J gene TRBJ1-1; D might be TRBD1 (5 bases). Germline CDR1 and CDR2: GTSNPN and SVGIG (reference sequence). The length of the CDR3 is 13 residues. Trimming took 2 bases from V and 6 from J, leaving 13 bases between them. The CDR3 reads CAWSSGGRAEAFF. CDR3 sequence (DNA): TGTGCCTGGAGTAGTGGGGGGAGAGCTGAAGCTTTCTTT.

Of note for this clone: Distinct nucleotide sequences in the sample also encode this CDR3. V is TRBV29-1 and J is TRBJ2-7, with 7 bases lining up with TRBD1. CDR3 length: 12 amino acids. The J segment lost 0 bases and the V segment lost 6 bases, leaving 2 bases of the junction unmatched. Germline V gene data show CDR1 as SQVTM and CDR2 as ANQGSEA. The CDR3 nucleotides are TGCAGCGTCACAGGGGCCTCCTACGAGCAGTACTTC. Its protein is CSVTGASYEQYF.